The 2 T cell receptor beta chains given below trace back to one sample, sequenced in a study of CD8 T cells in Susac syndrome. Random hexamers primed reverse transcription of 0.5 to 1 ug RNA. Each CDR3 protein is one row after TCRdb ran MiXCR on the immunoSEQ multiplex PCR reads. Seen here are roughly 200,000 distinct CDR3 sequences, roughly 90% observed once, and the top ten hold around 0.085%. The specimen was CD4+ T cells from PBMCs. The receptor source for this set is a human donor with Susac syndrome.

This chain joins TRBV30 and TRBJ1-3, with 9 bases that match TRBD1. This CDR3 is built from 12 residues. In germline, CDR1 is GTSNPN, CDR2 SVGIG (reference sequence). Germline trimming cut 8 bases from V and 3 bases from J; bases unmatched to any gene: 2. The DNA for the CDR3 is TGTGCCCGACAGGGGGTTGGAAACACCATATATTTT. This encodes CARQGVGNTIYF. Full variable domain (outside the CDR3, taken from reference TRBV30 and TRBJ1-3): SQTIHQWPATLVQPVGSPLSLECTVEGTSNPNLYWYRQAAGRGLQLLFYSVGIGQISSEVPQNLSASRPQDRQFILSSKKLLLSDSGFYLCARQGVGNTIYFGEGSWLTVV.

This chain uses TRBV7-2 with TRBJ1-4, with D perhaps matching TRBD1 (5 bases). Per germline, CDR1 SGHTA and CDR2 FQGNSA. V lost 5 bases and J 7 bases, leaving 17 bases between the germline ends. This CDR3 comprises 15 residues. DNA of the CDR3: TGTGCCAGCAGCCGGGACCTGTGGGGAGGTGAAAAACTGTTTTTT. Its translation is CASSRDLWGGEKLFF.